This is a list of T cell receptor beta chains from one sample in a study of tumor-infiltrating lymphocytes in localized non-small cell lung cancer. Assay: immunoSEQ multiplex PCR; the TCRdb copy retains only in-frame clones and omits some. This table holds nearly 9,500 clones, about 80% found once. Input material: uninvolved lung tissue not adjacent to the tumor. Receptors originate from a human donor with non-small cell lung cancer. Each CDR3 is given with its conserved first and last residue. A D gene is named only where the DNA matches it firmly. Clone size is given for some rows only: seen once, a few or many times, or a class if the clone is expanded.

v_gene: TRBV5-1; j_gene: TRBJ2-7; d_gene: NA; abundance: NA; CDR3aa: CASSYRQGKAYGQYF; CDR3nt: TGCGCCAGCAGCTACCGGCAGGGGAAAGCCTATGGGCAGTACTTC
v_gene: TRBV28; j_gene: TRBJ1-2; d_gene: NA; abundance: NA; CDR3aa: CASSPGRDYGYTF; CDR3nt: TGTGCCAGCAGCCCGGGGAGAGACTATGGCTACACCTTC
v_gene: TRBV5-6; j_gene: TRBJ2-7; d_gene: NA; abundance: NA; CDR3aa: CASSRRARGDEQYF; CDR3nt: TGTGCCAGCAGCCGACGGGCCCGAGGAGACGAGCAGTACTTC
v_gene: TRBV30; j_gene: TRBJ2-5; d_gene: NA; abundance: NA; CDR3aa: CAWSRQGETQYF; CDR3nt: TGTGCCTGGAGTAGGCAGGGAGAGACCCAGTACTTC
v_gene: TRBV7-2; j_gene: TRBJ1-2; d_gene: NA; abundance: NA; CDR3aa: CASRLQEFYGYTF; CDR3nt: TGTGCCAGCAGACTACAAGAATTTTATGGCTACACCTTC
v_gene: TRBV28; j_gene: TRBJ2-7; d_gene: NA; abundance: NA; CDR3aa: CASSLLGEQYF; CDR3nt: TGTGCCAGCAGTTTATTGGGCGAGCAGTACTTC
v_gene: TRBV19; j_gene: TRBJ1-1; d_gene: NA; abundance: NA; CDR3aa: CASSTDGGFEAFF; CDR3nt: TGTGCCAGTAGCACTGACGGAGGATTTGAAGCTTTCTTT
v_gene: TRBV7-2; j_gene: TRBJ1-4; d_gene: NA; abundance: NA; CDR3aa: CASSLPTGGTEKLFF; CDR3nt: TGTGCCAGCAGCTTGCCGACAGGAGGGACTGAAAAACTGTTTTTT
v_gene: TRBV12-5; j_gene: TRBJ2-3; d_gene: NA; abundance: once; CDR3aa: CASGPGTAYTDTQYF; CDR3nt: TGTGCTAGTGGTCCTGGGACGGCCTACACAGATACGCAGTATTTT
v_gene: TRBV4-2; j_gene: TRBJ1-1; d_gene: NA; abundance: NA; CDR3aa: CASSQVSWTNTEAFF; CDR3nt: TGTGCCAGCAGCCAAGTGAGTTGGACGAACACTGAAGCTTTCTTT
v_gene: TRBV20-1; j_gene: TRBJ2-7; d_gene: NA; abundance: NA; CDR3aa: CSAPGGEQYF; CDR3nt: TGCAGTGCCCCCGGAGGGGAGCAGTACTTC
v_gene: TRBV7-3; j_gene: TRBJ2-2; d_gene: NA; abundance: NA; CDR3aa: CASSSGQHTGELFF; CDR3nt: TGTGCCAGCAGCTCCGGACAGCACACCGGGGAGCTGTTTTTT